The sequence of this T cell receptor (beta chain) was determined in a study of cytomegalovirus exposure and HLA in healthy donors. Study overall: Clustering assigned approximately 79% of the approximately 370 genotyped donors to the Caucasian-associated ancestry cluster. Findings of the study overall: Associated with cytomegalovirus, according to the listing, were 150 to 200 TCR beta chains. When a later analysis was performed, an Asian-associated ancestry cluster reportedly had fewer N-insertions than the roughly 700-donor mean.

The CDR3 extends over 13 amino acids. The ends were cut back, 0 bases at V and 8 bases at J, with 10 bases in the middle. Germline CDR1 is WNHNN and CDR2 is SYGVQD (reference sequence). The PCR was carried out with 60 Vbeta primers and 13 Jbeta primers. The protocol was immunoSEQ multiplex PCR, while the TCRdb copy is restricted to in-frame clones and leaves out a portion. The repertoire holds fewer than 350,000 clones, with around 90% as singletons. Comment on this clone: Its antigen is not identified.

These donors, healthy bone marrow donors, were studied. What was sequenced was PBMCs. This receptor was obtained from a woman younger than 35 in good health and CMV-seronegative. The V call is TRBV10-1, the J call TRBJ1-1, with a weak D call TRBD1 (5 bases). This CDR3 is CASSESTAGEAFF. CDR3 DNA sequence: TGCGCCAGCAGTGAGTCGACAGCCGGCGAAGCTTTCTTT.